This is a list of T cell receptor beta chains from one sample in a study of T cell responses to AZD1222 COVID-19 vaccine. Data came from immunoSEQ multiplex PCR; TCRdb stores just in-frame clones and leaves some out. The sample includes roughly 140,000 clones, around nine tenths of them seen just once. The specimen comprised peripheral blood, sampled on day 0 of AZD1222 vaccination. The origin of the receptors is an adult in good health. Each CDR3 is given with its conserved first and last residue. Each record gives: V gene, CDR3 length, clone size, J gene, D gene, CDR3 protein, CDR3 DNA. The D gene is left open where the match is weak. Clone size, where shown, is once, few, many, or a class for clones that have expanded.

V gene: TRBV4-2
CDR3 length: 15
clone size: -
J gene: TRBJ2-7
D gene: -
CDR3 protein: CASSQRGQATYEQYF
CDR3 DNA: TGTGCCAGCAGCCAAAGGGGACAAGCTACCTACGAGCAGTACTTC

V gene: TRBV28
CDR3 length: 14
clone size: -
J gene: TRBJ1-4
D gene: TRBD1
CDR3 protein: CASRRDRDSEKLFF
CDR3 DNA: TGTGCCAGCCGCAGGGACAGGGATTCTGAAAAACTGTTTTTT

V gene: TRBV25-1
CDR3 length: 13
clone size: -
J gene: TRBJ2-1
D gene: -
CDR3 protein: CASSGTGIREQFF
CDR3 DNA: TGTGCCAGCAGTGGCACAGGGATCCGTGAGCAGTTCTTC

V gene: TRBV7-6
CDR3 length: 16
clone size: -
J gene: TRBJ2-2
D gene: TRBD1
CDR3 protein: CASSQQTGGNTGELFF
CDR3 DNA: TGTGCCAGCAGCCAACAGACAGGGGGCAACACCGGGGAGCTGTTTTTT

V gene: TRBV6-1
CDR3 length: 18
clone size: -
J gene: TRBJ2-7
D gene: TRBD1
CDR3 protein: CASSATGTGHHSRYEQYF
CDR3 DNA: TGTGCCAGCAGTGCCACCGGGACAGGGCACCACTCTCGCTACGAGCAGTACTTC

V gene: TRBV7-9
CDR3 length: 13
clone size: -
J gene: TRBJ1-1
D gene: -
CDR3 protein: CASSLQENTEAFF
CDR3 DNA: TGTGCCAGCAGCTTGCAGGAGAACACTGAAGCTTTCTTT

V gene: TRBV19
CDR3 length: 13
clone size: -
J gene: TRBJ2-7
D gene: TRBD1
CDR3 protein: CASSIAGGYEQYF
CDR3 DNA: TGTGCCAGTAGTATAGCAGGGGGCTACGAGCAGTACTTC

V gene: TRBV5-5
CDR3 length: 20
clone size: -
J gene: TRBJ1-1
D gene: TRBD1
CDR3 protein: CASSEGRQGPYGDMNTEAFF
CDR3 DNA: TGTGCCAGCAGCGAAGGACGACAGGGGCCGTATGGGGATATGAACACTGAAGCTTTCTTT

V gene: TRBV28
CDR3 length: 17
clone size: -
J gene: TRBJ2-1
D gene: TRBD2
CDR3 protein: CATAGFSGSSSYNEQFF
CDR3 DNA: TGTGCCACCGCCGGTTTTAGCGGGAGTTCCTCCTACAATGAGCAGTTCTTC

V gene: TRBV25-1
CDR3 length: 15
clone size: -
J gene: TRBJ2-7
D gene: TRBD1
CDR3 protein: CASSERGQGSYEQYF
CDR3 DNA: TGTGCCAGCAGTGAACGGGGACAGGGTTCCTACGAGCAGTACTTC

V gene: TRBV7-3
CDR3 length: 15
clone size: -
J gene: TRBJ1-3
D gene: -
CDR3 protein: CASSLMGPPGNTIYF
CDR3 DNA: TGTGCCAGCAGCTTAATGGGGCCACCTGGAAACACCATATATTTT

V gene: TRBV2
CDR3 length: 15
clone size: -
J gene: TRBJ2-1
D gene: TRBD2
CDR3 protein: CATPKSGLAGGEQFF
CDR3 DNA: TGTGCCACCCCTAAATCAGGACTAGCGGGAGGTGAGCAGTTCTTC

V gene: TRBV7-2
CDR3 length: 15
clone size: once
J gene: TRBJ2-7
D gene: TRBD2
CDR3 protein: CASSTTSAGYYEQYF
CDR3 DNA: TGTGCCAGCAGCACGACTAGCGCCGGCTACTACGAGCAGTACTTC

V gene: TRBV19
CDR3 length: 13
clone size: -
J gene: TRBJ2-7
D gene: -
CDR3 protein: CASRKQGNYEQYF
CDR3 DNA: TGTGCCAGTAGAAAACAGGGAAACTACGAGCAGTACTTC

V gene: TRBV28
CDR3 length: 15
clone size: -
J gene: TRBJ1-1
D gene: -
CDR3 protein: CASSLRVVSVAEAFF
CDR3 DNA: TGTGCCAGCAGTTTAAGGGTGGTTAGCGTCGCTGAAGCTTTCTTT

V gene: TRBV20-1
CDR3 length: 17
clone size: once
J gene: TRBJ2-7
D gene: TRBD2
CDR3 protein: CSASGLAGGPSIYEQYF
CDR3 DNA: TGCAGTGCTAGTGGGTTAGCGGGAGGGCCGTCTATCTACGAGCAGTACTTC

V gene: TRBV7-9
CDR3 length: 17
clone size: -
J gene: TRBJ1-1
D gene: -
CDR3 protein: CASSLVGQGPMNTEAFF
CDR3 DNA: TGTGCCAGCAGCTTAGTCGGGCAGGGCCCCATGAACACTGAAGCTTTCTTT

V gene: TRBV27
CDR3 length: 15
clone size: once
J gene: TRBJ1-2
D gene: -
CDR3 protein: CASSLRGFGNYGYTF
CDR3 DNA: TGTGCCAGCAGTTTAAGGGGGTTCGGTAACTATGGCTACACCTTC

V gene: TRBV11-3
CDR3 length: 16
clone size: -
J gene: TRBJ2-2
D gene: -
CDR3 protein: CASSSSGWLSTGELFF
CDR3 DNA: TGTGCCAGCAGCTCCAGCGGGTGGTTGAGCACCGGGGAGCTGTTTTTT

V gene: TRBV7-9
CDR3 length: 13
clone size: -
J gene: TRBJ1-1
D gene: -
CDR3 protein: CASSLGGQAGAFF
CDR3 DNA: TGTGCCAGCAGCTTAGGGGGGCAGGCGGGAGCTTTCTTT

V gene: TRBV5-5
CDR3 length: 14
clone size: -
J gene: TRBJ2-5
D gene: -
CDR3 protein: CASSFMGGAETQYF
CDR3 DNA: TGTGCCAGCAGCTTTATGGGGGGCGCTGAGACCCAGTACTTC

V gene: TRBV7-6
CDR3 length: 18
clone size: -
J gene: TRBJ1-1
D gene: -
CDR3 protein: CASSLKSGGWGEKTEAFF
CDR3 DNA: TGTGCCAGCAGCTTAAAAAGTGGAGGGTGGGGGGAGAAGACTGAAGCTTTCTTT

V gene: TRBV28
CDR3 length: 15
clone size: -
J gene: TRBJ1-1
D gene: -
CDR3 protein: CASTTNGVSNTEAFF
CDR3 DNA: TGTGCCAGCACCACGAACGGGGTTAGTAACACTGAAGCTTTCTTT

V gene: TRBV9
CDR3 length: 15
clone size: -
J gene: TRBJ1-5
D gene: -
CDR3 protein: CASSVEGNSNQPQHF
CDR3 DNA: TGTGCCAGCAGCGTGGAGGGTAATAGCAATCAGCCCCAGCATTTT

V gene: TRBV2
CDR3 length: 11
clone size: -
J gene: TRBJ2-5
D gene: -
CDR3 protein: CASSAQETQYF
CDR3 DNA: TGTGCCAGCAGTGCTCAAGAGACCCAGTACTTC

V gene: TRBV6-2/TRBV6-3
CDR3 length: 12
clone size: -
J gene: TRBJ2-7
D gene: TRBD2
CDR3 protein: CASGRDYYEQYF
CDR3 DNA: TGTGCCAGCGGCCGGGACTACTACGAGCAGTACTTC

V gene: TRBV28
CDR3 length: 15
clone size: -
J gene: TRBJ2-2
D gene: -
CDR3 protein: CASSFRGSYTGELFF
CDR3 DNA: TGTGCCAGCAGTTTCCGAGGGTCCTACACCGGGGAGCTGTTTTTT

V gene: TRBV7-9
CDR3 length: 13
clone size: -
J gene: TRBJ1-5
D gene: -
CDR3 protein: CASSFGPRGTQHF
CDR3 DNA: TGTGCCAGCAGCTTCGGACCGAGGGGAACCCAGCATTTT

V gene: TRBV11-2
CDR3 length: 14
clone size: -
J gene: TRBJ2-4
D gene: -
CDR3 protein: CASSLSTVQNIQYF
CDR3 DNA: TGTGCCAGCAGCTTATCGACAGTACAAAACATTCAGTACTTC

V gene: TRBV4-2
CDR3 length: 16
clone size: -
J gene: TRBJ2-1
D gene: TRBD2
CDR3 protein: CASSRSGTSGNNEQFF
CDR3 DNA: TGTGCCAGCAGCCGCTCCGGGACTAGCGGTAACAATGAGCAGTTCTTC

V gene: TRBV6-2/TRBV6-3
CDR3 length: 17
clone size: -
J gene: TRBJ1-1
D gene: -
CDR3 protein: CASSYSLPGHQNTEAFF
CDR3 DNA: TGTGCCAGCAGTTACTCTCTCCCGGGACACCAGAACACTGAAGCTTTCTTT

V gene: TRBV7-9
CDR3 length: 14
clone size: -
J gene: TRBJ1-6
D gene: TRBD1
CDR3 protein: CASSLDRDNSPLHF
CDR3 DNA: TGTGCCAGCAGCCTTGACAGGGATAATTCACCCCTCCACTTT

V gene: TRBV30
CDR3 length: 13
clone size: -
J gene: TRBJ1-5
D gene: TRBD1
CDR3 protein: CAWSRQGVQPQHF
CDR3 DNA: TGTGCCTGGAGTAGACAGGGCGTTCAGCCCCAGCATTTT

V gene: TRBV28
CDR3 length: 16
clone size: -
J gene: TRBJ2-4
D gene: TRBD2
CDR3 protein: CASSLGGEVAKNIQYF
CDR3 DNA: TGTGCCAGCAGTTTGGGAGGGGAAGTTGCCAAAAACATTCAGTACTTC

V gene: TRBV7-9
CDR3 length: 15
clone size: -
J gene: TRBJ2-3
D gene: -
CDR3 protein: CASSLGQRIADTQYF
CDR3 DNA: TGTGCCAGCAGCTTAGGCCAGAGGATAGCAGATACGCAGTATTTT

V gene: TRBV7-2
CDR3 length: 15
clone size: -
J gene: TRBJ2-1
D gene: TRBD2
CDR3 protein: CASSLRLAGALEWFF
CDR3 DNA: TGTGCCAGCAGCTTAAGGCTAGCGGGAGCTCTAGAGTGGTTCTTC

V gene: TRBV5-4
CDR3 length: 16
clone size: -
J gene: TRBJ1-1
D gene: TRBD1
CDR3 protein: CASSLGVGQMNTEAFF
CDR3 DNA: TGTGCCAGCAGCTTGGGTGTGGGACAGATGAACACTGAAGCTTTCTTT

V gene: TRBV9
CDR3 length: 14
clone size: few
J gene: TRBJ2-3
D gene: -
CDR3 protein: CASSAVGQADTQYF
CDR3 DNA: TGTGCCAGCAGCGCCGTGGGGCAAGCGGATACGCAGTATTTT

V gene: TRBV7-6
CDR3 length: 17
clone size: -
J gene: TRBJ1-3
D gene: TRBD1
CDR3 protein: CASSEKTGAVNGNTIYF
CDR3 DNA: TGTGCCAGCAGCGAAAAGACAGGGGCGGTGAATGGAAACACCATATATTTT

V gene: TRBV28
CDR3 length: 15
clone size: -
J gene: TRBJ1-4
D gene: -
CDR3 protein: CASSYGREVREKLFF
CDR3 DNA: TGTGCCAGCAGTTATGGCCGGGAAGTTCGGGAAAAACTGTTTTTT

V gene: TRBV28
CDR3 length: 13
clone size: -
J gene: TRBJ2-5
D gene: -
CDR3 protein: CASTMGGVETQYF
CDR3 DNA: TGTGCCAGCACCATGGGGGGTGTAGAGACCCAGTACTTC

V gene: TRBV10-3
CDR3 length: 14
clone size: -
J gene: TRBJ1-1
D gene: -
CDR3 protein: CAIRGTGVTTEAFF
CDR3 DNA: TGTGCCATCAGGGGGACGGGGGTCACCACTGAAGCTTTCTTT

V gene: TRBV24-1
CDR3 length: 15
clone size: -
J gene: TRBJ2-1
D gene: TRBD2
CDR3 protein: CATSDSPGAGGEQFF
CDR3 DNA: TGTGCCACCAGTGATTCGCCCGGGGCGGGAGGTGAGCAGTTCTTC

V gene: TRBV25-1
CDR3 length: 14
clone size: -
J gene: TRBJ1-3
D gene: -
CDR3 protein: CASSEWTSGNTIYF
CDR3 DNA: TGTGCCAGCAGTGAATGGACATCTGGAAACACCATATATTTT

V gene: TRBV7-8
CDR3 length: 12
clone size: -
J gene: TRBJ1-2
D gene: TRBD1
CDR3 protein: CASSLRQGGYTF
CDR3 DNA: TGTGCCAGCAGCCTACGACAGGGAGGCTACACCTTC

V gene: TRBV7-2
CDR3 length: 15
clone size: few
J gene: TRBJ2-7
D gene: TRBD1
CDR3 protein: CASRVMGQGVYEQYF
CDR3 DNA: TGTGCCAGCAGGGTGATGGGACAGGGGGTCTACGAGCAGTACTTC

V gene: TRBV5-6
CDR3 length: 11
clone size: -
J gene: TRBJ1-2
D gene: -
CDR3 protein: CASSFDRAASF
CDR3 DNA: TGTGCCAGCAGCTTTGACCGGGCCGCATCCTTC

V gene: TRBV5-8
CDR3 length: 11
clone size: -
J gene: TRBJ1-5
D gene: -
CDR3 protein: CASSVNQPQHF
CDR3 DNA: TGTGCCAGCAGCGTCAATCAGCCCCAGCATTTT

V gene: TRBV7-3
CDR3 length: 12
clone size: -
J gene: TRBJ2-7
D gene: TRBD1
CDR3 protein: CASSYDRGEQYF
CDR3 DNA: TGTGCCAGCAGCTATGACAGGGGCGAGCAGTACTTC

V gene: TRBV14
CDR3 length: 16
clone size: -
J gene: TRBJ2-7
D gene: TRBD1
CDR3 protein: CASSQGSRDRAYEQYF
CDR3 DNA: TGTGCCAGCAGCCAAGGGAGCCGGGACAGAGCCTACGAGCAGTACTTC

V gene: TRBV6-2/TRBV6-3
CDR3 length: 14
clone size: -
J gene: TRBJ2-5
D gene: -
CDR3 protein: CASSFPEVVQTQYF
CDR3 DNA: TGTGCCAGCAGTTTCCCGGAGGTTGTACAGACCCAGTACTTC

V gene: TRBV7-9
CDR3 length: 14
clone size: -
J gene: TRBJ1-2
D gene: TRBD1
CDR3 protein: CASSLAETGYGYTF
CDR3 DNA: TGTGCCAGCAGCTTAGCGGAGACAGGGTATGGCTACACCTTC

V gene: TRBV6-5
CDR3 length: 14
clone size: -
J gene: TRBJ2-7
D gene: -
CDR3 protein: CASTPTRDRYEQYF
CDR3 DNA: TGTGCCAGCACCCCGACGCGGGACAGATACGAGCAGTACTTC